These 29 T cell receptor beta chains were sequenced from one sample in a study of blood T cell repertoires in COVID-19. Using immunoSEQ multiplex PCR, the repertoire was profiled, and TCRdb retains in-frame clones only, with some absent. The table has 75,000 to 85,000 clones, just over 85% seen once. The sample consisted of peripheral blood. The receptor source for this set is a human donor in a cohort sampled during active COVID-19.

The chain uses TRBV29-1 and TRBJ2-5; D remains ambiguous. V was shortened by 6 bases and J by 2 bases, with 16 bases between the two germline ends. CDR1 and CDR2 (germline): SQVTM, ANQGSEA. The length of the CDR3 is 14 residues. CDR3 sequence: CSVVDNWYQETQYF. CDR3 bases: TGCAGCGTGGTAGACAACTGGTATCAAGAGACCCAGTACTTC.

The chain has TRBV7-3 and TRBJ2-6; D is unclear. Trimming removed 5 bases from V and 2 bases from J, with 10 bases in between. The CDR3 has 15 amino acids. Germline loops: CDR1 SGHTA, CDR2 FQGTGA. CDR3 amino acids: CASSLQSPGANVLTF. CDR3 in DNA: TGTGCCAGCAGCCTCCAGTCACCTGGGGCCAACGTCCTGACTTTC.

The chain has TRBV6-6 and TRBJ1-6; TRBD1 aligns across 9 bases. The J segment lost 9 bases and the V segment lost 5 bases, leaving 5 bases of the junction unmatched. The CDR3 spans 14 residues. Germline V gene data show CDR1 as MNHNY and CDR2 as SVGAGI (reference sequence). The CDR3 DNA reads TGTGCCAGCAGTCCGGGACAGGGAGGTTCACCCCTCCACTTT. Translating gives CASSPGQGGSPLHF.

The chain joins TRBV5-1 to TRBJ2-1, with D possibly TRBD2 on 6 matching bases. CDR3 length equals 16 residues. The germline V gene encodes CDR1 SGHRS and CDR2 YFSETQ. Trimming removed 1 base from V and 0 bases from J, with 11 bases in between. CDR3 sequence (DNA): TGCGCCAGCAGCTTGTTGGGCGGGAACTCCTACAATGAGCAGTTCTTC. Its protein product is CASSLLGGNSYNEQFF. Complete variable domain (other parts from reference TRBV5-1 and TRBJ2-1): KAGVTQTPRYLIKTRGQQVTLSCSPISGHRSVSWYQQTPGQGLQFLFEYFSETQRNKGNFPGRFSGRQFSNSRSEMNVSTLELGDSALYLCASSLLGGNSYNEQFFGPGTRLTVL.

The chain combines TRBV27 with TRBJ1-1, with a weak D call TRBD1 (6 bases). Trimming shortened V by 4 bases and J by 3 bases, and 12 bases separated the two germline ends. The CDR3 sequence is 14 residues long. Germline V lookup: CDR1 MNHEY, CDR2 SMNVEV (reference sequence). CDR3 region: CASSSITGYTEAFF. CDR3 bases: TGTGCCAGCAGTTCTATCACAGGGTACACTGAAGCTTTCTTT.

The sample holds a few counts of this clone. The chain couples TRBV6-1 to TRBJ1-6, with D unclear. V was cut by 1 base and J by 6 bases, with 4 bases left in between. Germline CDR1 and CDR2: MNHNS and SASEGT. This CDR3 is built from 13 residues. In nucleotides, the CDR3 is TGTGCCAGCAGTGAAGTGGCTAATTCACCCCTCCACTTT. This gives the protein CASSEVANSPLHF.

This rearrangement joins TRBV19 to TRBJ1-1; a weak D match, TRBD1 (6 bases). The CDR3 loop spans 16 amino acids. Germline CDR1 and CDR2: LNHDA and SQIVND (reference sequence). V was clipped by 1 base and J by 10 bases, with 22 bases between them. The DNA of the CDR3 is TGTGCCAGTAGTATAGGTCCGCCGCGGAACTCGGACAGAGCTTTCTTT. Residues: CASSIGPPRNSDRAFF.

This sequence joins TRBV19 and TRBJ2-2; TRBD1 matches 9 bases. In germline, CDR1 is LNHDA, CDR2 SQIVND (reference sequence). The CDR3 is 18 residues long. V gave up 8 bases and J gave up 0 bases; unmatched junction bases: 13. The DNA of the CDR3 is TGTGCCAGTTTCAACCGGGACAGGGCCGTTCCGAACACCGGGGAGCTGTTTTTT. Its protein product is CASFNRDRAVPNTGELFF.

The chain is built from TRBV2 and TRBJ2-7, with D unresolved. V lost 1 base and J 0 bases, leaving 7 bases between the germline ends. The germline V gene encodes CDR1 SNHLY and CDR2 FYNNEI. CDR3 length equals 14 residues. The CDR3 DNA sequence: TGTGCCAGCAGTGAAGGAGGCGTCTCCTACGAGCAGTACTTC. Translating gives CASSEGGVSYEQYF. Full variable domain (outside the CDR3, taken from reference TRBV2 and TRBJ2-7): EPEVTQTPSHQVTQMGQEVILRCVPISNHLYFYWYRQILGQKVEFLVSFYNNEISEKSEIFDDQFSVERPDGSNFTLKIRSTKLEDSAMYFCASSEGGVSYEQYFGPGTRLTVT.

V usage is TRBV6-5 and J usage is TRBJ2-7; a weak D match, TRBD1 (5 bases). Germline assignment: CDR1 MNHEY and CDR2 SVGAGI. This CDR3 comprises 15 residues. The ends were cut back, 5 bases at V and 5 bases at J, with 19 bases in the middle. CDR3 bases: TGTGCCAGCAGTAGGGGCCGGCAAAGACTTGACGAGCAGTACTTC. As protein: CASSRGRQRLDEQYF.

The chain couples TRBV5-6 to TRBJ2-5, with 7 bases that match TRBD1. The CDR3 contains 15 residues. The germline CDR1 and CDR2 sequences are SGHDT and YYEEEE. V lost 4 bases, J lost 2 bases, and 8 bases stayed unmatched. CDR3 coding DNA: TGTGCCAGCAGCCCCAACAGGGGTTGGCAAGAGACCCAGTACTTC. Translating gives CASSPNRGWQETQYF.

This chain joins TRBV15 and TRBJ2-7; 7 nucleotides line up with TRBD1. Germline CDR1 and CDR2: LNHNV and YYDKDF (reference sequence). V was pared by 2 bases and J by 2 bases, with 3 bases of the junction left unmatched. The CDR3 spans 14 residues. CDR3 sequence: CATSRQTGAYEQYF. The CDR3 nucleotides are TGTGCCACCAGCAGACAAACAGGGGCCTACGAGCAGTACTTC.

The chain carries TRBV6-5 and TRBJ2-7; 7 bases map to TRBD1. CDR3 length: 14 amino acids. CDR1 is MNHEY, CDR2 SVGAGI, per germline. V trimming: 6 bases; J trimming: 5 bases; junction bases outside the gene matches: 10. The CDR3 is CASSRGQTSDEQYF. CDR3 coding DNA: TGTGCCAGCAGCCGGGGACAGACCAGCGACGAGCAGTACTTC.

V is TRBV29-1 and J is TRBJ1-2; TRBD1 matches at 9 bases. CDR3 length: 15 residues. CDR1 is SQVTM, CDR2 ANQGSEA, per germline. With V trimmed by 4 bases and J by 0 bases, 6 bases remained unmatched. CDR3 DNA sequence: TGCAGCGTTGGAGCCGGACAGGGGACTAACTATGGCTACACCTTC. This gives the protein CSVGAGQGTNYGYTF.

The chain recombines TRBV7-8 with TRBJ2-1; 8 nucleotides agree with TRBD2. Germline-derived CDR1 and CDR2 are SGHVS and FQNEAQ. The V gene end was trimmed by 3 bases and the J gene end by 0 bases; junction bases not matched to a gene: 1. The CDR3 has 15 amino acids. The CDR3 is CASSFSGASYNEQFF. CDR3 coding DNA: TGTGCCAGCAGCTTTAGCGGGGCCTCCTACAATGAGCAGTTCTTC.

The V and J genes are TRBV19 and TRBJ2-1; 13 bases fit TRBD2. CDR3 length equals 13 residues. Unmatched junction bases numbered 1, after V lost 8 bases and J lost 6 bases. The germline V gene encodes CDR1 LNHDA and CDR2 SQIVND (reference sequence). CDR3 residues: CASGTSGINEQFF. DNA of the CDR3: TGTGCCAGTGGGACTAGCGGGATCAATGAGCAGTTCTTC.

This clone was found once. J is TRBJ1-2 and V is TRBV27; the match to TRBD1 covers 8 bases. CDR3 length: 11 amino acids. Trimming removed 9 bases from V and 6 bases from J; junction bases left unmatched: 3. Per germline, CDR1 MNHEY and CDR2 SMNVEV (reference sequence). DNA for the CDR3: TGTGCCAGGAGACAGGGGAATGGCTACACCTTC. Translated: CARRQGNGYTF.

This chain links TRBV27 with TRBJ1-2; 8 bases fit TRBD1. The CDR3 is 15 residues long. V gave up 3 bases and J gave up 4 bases; unmatched junction bases: 7. Germline values: CDR1 MNHEY, CDR2 SMNVEV (reference sequence). The CDR3 loop reads CASSFNGQGGYGYTF. CDR3 DNA: TGTGCCAGCAGTTTCAATGGACAGGGCGGCTATGGCTACACCTTC.

V gene TRBV12-3 or TRBV12-4 combines with J gene TRBJ2-2; TRBD1 is a possible D gene (5 bases). Trimming left V 8 bases short and J 6 bases short, with 7 bases between. CDR3 length equals 11 residues. CDR3 in amino acids: CASGASGELFF. CDR3 DNA: TGTGCCAGCGGGGCATCCGGGGAGCTGTTTTTT.

This chain links TRBV2 with TRBJ1-2; D remains ambiguous. This CDR3 has 13 amino acids. The germline CDR1 and CDR2 sequences are SNHLY and FYNNEI. The germline V and J ends were trimmed by 10 bases and 8 bases, with 20 bases remaining between them. The CDR3 nucleotides read TGTGCCACCATGGAGAGGGAAGAGTACGGCTACACCTTC. Protein product: CATMEREEYGYTF.

The genes are TRBV7-6 and TRBJ2-3, with no clear D. CDR1 is SGHVS, CDR2 FNYEAQ, per germline. V was pared by 4 bases and J by 2 bases, with 16 bases between. The CDR3 sequence is 16 residues long. CDR3 protein: CASSSTAVLATDTQYF. In nucleotides, the CDR3 is TGTGCCAGCAGCTCAACCGCCGTACTCGCCACAGATACGCAGTATTTT.

The J gene is TRBJ1-2, the V gene TRBV14, with 8 nucleotides matching TRBD1. CDR1 SGHDN and CDR2 FVKESK come from the germline V gene. This CDR3 comprises 14 residues. J gave up 7 bases and V 1 base, and 5 bases lay outside the gene matches. CDR3 amino acids: CASSQGTGIRGYTF. In nucleotides, the CDR3 is TGTGCCAGCAGCCAAGGGACAGGGATCCGTGGCTACACCTTC.

This clone was detected once. The chain carries TRBV28 and TRBJ2-7, with D unclear. The V gene's germline CDR1 is MDHEN and CDR2 SYDVKM. This CDR3 has 13 amino acids. V gave up 1 base and J gave up 4 bases, with 8 bases separating them. The chain's CDR3 is CASSLLSPYEQYF. In DNA, the CDR3 is TGTGCCAGCAGTTTATTATCTCCTTACGAGCAGTACTTC.

The chain links TRBV11-2 to TRBJ1-2, with D possibly TRBD1 on 6 matching bases. CDR3 length equals 14 residues. Per the germline V gene, CDR1 is SGHAT and CDR2 is FQNNGV. With 6 bases removed from V and 6 bases from J, the gap between germline ends came to 17 bases. The CDR3 nucleotides read TGTGCCAGCAGTTTTATCACCGGGACACATGGCTACACCTTC. It specifies CASSFITGTHGYTF.

The chain joins TRBV5-1 to TRBJ2-5, with TRBD2 identical over 9 bases. Unmatched junction bases numbered 6, after V lost 0 bases and J lost 3 bases. In germline, CDR1 is SGHRS, CDR2 YFSETQ. The CDR3 runs 16 residues. The CDR3 region has the DNA TGCGCCAGCAGCTTGGAAAGGACTAGCGAGAAAGAGACCCAGTACTTC. Its protein is CASSLERTSEKETQYF.

The gene calls are TRBV5-1 and TRBJ2-2; D is unclear. V was trimmed by 1 base and J by 6 bases, leaving 16 bases between them. CDR3 length: 16 amino acids. Germline lookup yields CDR1 SGHRS and CDR2 YFSETQ. The CDR3 coding sequence is TGCGCCAGCAGCTTGAGAGTGCTAAACCAACCCGGGGAGCTGTTTTTT. This encodes CASSLRVLNQPGELFF.

The rearrangement uses TRBV6-2 or TRBV6-3 and TRBJ2-1; TRBD2 is a possible D gene (6 bases). V was trimmed by 6 bases and J by 8 bases, leaving 23 bases between them. The germline gives CDR1 MNHEY, CDR2 SVGEGT. CDR3 length equals 16 residues. The CDR3 coding sequence is TGTGCCAGCAGCGCTCGTGGGCTAGCGTGGGGGGATGAGCAGTTCTTC. Its translation: CASSARGLAWGDEQFF.

This chain connects TRBV11-2 to TRBJ2-1, with D tentatively TRBD2 (6 bases). The germline V and J ends were trimmed by 5 bases and 3 bases, with 8 bases remaining between them. The CDR3 is 13 residues long. Germline V lookup: CDR1 SGHAT, CDR2 FQNNGV. The CDR3 is CASSDSGYNEQFF. The CDR3 DNA reads TGTGCCAGCAGCGATAGCGGCTACAATGAGCAGTTCTTC.

The rearrangement uses TRBV28 and TRBJ2-7; possibly TRBD2 for D (5 bases). Germline loops: CDR1 MDHEN, CDR2 SYDVKM. The CDR3 extends over 13 amino acids. V lost 3 bases and J 0 bases, leaving 6 bases between the germline ends. The CDR3 region has the DNA TGTGCCAGCAGTTTTGGGAGCTCCTACGAGCAGTACTTC. Protein product: CASSFGSSYEQYF.